The 27 T cell receptor beta chains given below trace back to one sample, sequenced in a study of shared clonotypes between healthy human individuals. CD45RO-negative CD8 cells positively selected for CCR7 made up the naive population, which excluded terminally differentiated effector memory CD45RA+ cells. Assay: immunoSEQ multiplex PCR; the TCRdb copy retains only in-frame clones and omits some. Of about 1,900,000 clones listed, about 95% are singletons. The specimen was naive CD8+ T cells sorted from blood. All receptors come from a man aged 18 to 30 in good health.

The rearrangement links TRBV2 to TRBJ2-5; 10 bases map to TRBD2. The CDR3 consists of 14 residues. Unmatched junction bases numbered 3, after V lost 6 bases and J lost 2 bases. Looked up from germline, CDR1 is SNHLY and CDR2 is FYNNEI. This CDR3 is CASRSSGSQETQYF. The CDR3 DNA reads TGTGCCAGCAGGTCTAGCGGGAGTCAAGAGACCCAGTACTTC.

The rearrangement joins TRBV6-5 to TRBJ1-1; D might be TRBD1 (5 bases). Trimming removed 4 bases at V and 0 bases at J, with 9 bases between. Germline V gene data show CDR1 as MNHEY and CDR2 as SVGAGI. This CDR3 has 14 residues. The CDR3 protein is CASSWGGLNTEAFF. CDR3 bases: TGTGCCAGCAGTTGGGGCGGGTTGAACACTGAAGCTTTCTTT.

The DNA of the CDR3 is TGCAGCGGGTCAGGGACTAGCGGTTTCTACAATGAGCAGTTCTTC. Amino acid sequence: CSGSGTSGFYNEQFF. The chain is built from TRBV29-1 and TRBJ2-1, with 11 bases identical to TRBD2. This CDR3 has 15 residues. Germline CDR1 SQVTM, CDR2 ANQGSEA. V gave up 7 bases and J gave up 3 bases; unmatched junction bases: 8.

This clone was detected a few times. This chain connects TRBV5-4 to TRBJ1-6; D call uncertain. V was clipped by 2 bases and J by 12 bases, with 9 bases between them. The CDR3 spans 12 residues. Germline V lookup: CDR1 SGHNT, CDR2 YYREEE (reference sequence). CDR3 region: CASSLDSEPLHF. In nucleotides, the CDR3 is TGTGCCAGCAGCTTAGACTCTGAACCCCTCCACTTT.

This clone was detected only once. The rearrangement links TRBV14 to TRBJ2-3; the match to TRBD2 covers 13 bases. V lost 0 bases to trimming and J lost 5 bases; unmatched junction nucleotides: 2. From germline, CDR1 is SGHDN and CDR2 FVKESK. This CDR3 spans 16 amino acids. CDR3 DNA: TGTGCCAGCAGCCAAGATCGGACTAGCGGGAGAGATACGCAGTATTTT. Protein sequence: CASSQDRTSGRDTQYF.

The gene calls are TRBV27 and TRBJ2-5, with a tentative D call TRBD2 (6 bases). Germline loops: CDR1 MNHEY, CDR2 SMNVEV (reference sequence). This CDR3 contains 15 residues. With 3 bases removed from V and 4 bases from J, the gap between germline ends came to 15 bases. In DNA form, the CDR3 reads TGTGCCAGCAGTTTTCTTTGGGAGGTAGGAGAGACCCAGTACTTC. Its protein product is CASSFLWEVGETQYF.

V is TRBV27 and J is TRBJ2-7; the match to TRBD2 covers 7 bases. CDR3 size: 16 residues. V lost 5 bases and J lost 4; bases outside the gene matches: 14. The germline gives CDR1 MNHEY, CDR2 SMNVEV (reference sequence). The CDR3 DNA reads as TGTGCCAGCAGTCCCACCCCGCGGCTAGCGGATTACGAGCAGTACTTC. It yields the protein CASSPTPRLADYEQYF.

CDR3: CASSPIGGYRQPQHF. CDR3 DNA sequence: TGTGCCAGCAGTCCGATAGGAGGGTACCGACAGCCCCAGCATTTT. The chain combines TRBV27 with TRBJ1-5; D is undetermined. The CDR3 is 15 residues long. V was shortened by 5 bases and J by 7 bases, with 18 bases between the two germline ends. CDR1 and CDR2 from the germline V gene are MNHEY and SMNVEV (reference sequence).

The sample holds a few counts of this clone. The V and J genes are TRBV5-1 and TRBJ1-1, with a possible D match to TRBD1 (5 bases). This CDR3 spans 15 amino acids. V was clipped by 0 bases and J by 2 bases, with 11 bases between them. Germline CDR1 and CDR2: SGHRS and YFSETQ. CDR3 in DNA: TGCGCCAGCAGCTTGGAGGCAGGGCTCAACACTGAAGCTTTCTTT. Translation gives CASSLEAGLNTEAFF. The variable domain in full, with the rest retrieved from reference TRBV5-1 and TRBJ1-1, is KAGVTQTPRYLIKTRGQQVTLSCSPISGHRSVSWYQQTPGQGLQFLFEYFSETQRNKGNFPGRFSGRQFSNSRSEMNVSTLELGDSALYLCASSLEAGLNTEAFFGQGTRLTVV.

The chain combines TRBV4-1 with TRBJ1-1; no clear D. The V gene's germline CDR1 is MGHRA and CDR2 YSYEKL. The CDR3 spans 13 residues. V was cut by 6 bases and J by 3 bases, with 11 bases left in between. CDR3 coding DNA: TGCGCCAGCAGATCGACCGAGCACACTGAAGCTTTCTTT. Encoded protein: CASRSTEHTEAFF.

A word on this clone: Relative to the germline gene, one junction end is altered; a read error may explain this. This rearrangement joins TRBV7-7 to TRBJ2-5, with TRBD1 matching 10 bases. The CDR3 contains 17 residues. The germline CDR1 and CDR2 sequences are SSHAT and FNYEAQ (reference sequence). The CDR3 loop is CASSLSGTGAHQETQYF. For the CDR3, the DNA is TGTGCTAGCAGCTTATCCGGGACAGGGGCCCACCAAGAGACCCAGTACTTC.

The V call is TRBV6-5, the J call TRBJ2-2; D call uncertain. CDR1 is MNHEY and CDR2 is SVGAGI in the germline V gene. Trimming took off 2 bases at V and 1 base at J, with 8 bases between the two ends. The CDR3 length is 15 residues. CDR3 region: CASSYMAGNTGELFF. In DNA, the CDR3 is TGTGCCAGCAGTTACATGGCAGGGAACACCGGGGAGCTGTTTTTT.

This rearrangement joins TRBV9 to TRBJ2-3; D is uncertain. Germline V lookup: CDR1 SGDLS, CDR2 YYNGEE. Trimming removed 3 bases at V and 2 bases at J, with 13 bases between. The CDR3 contains 15 residues. The CDR3 loop is CASSDWSGDTDTQYF. The CDR3 bases are TGTGCCAGCAGCGATTGGTCTGGGGACACAGATACGCAGTATTTT.

The chain employs TRBV13 and TRBJ2-2; TRBD2 might be the D (6 bases). Germline CDR1 reads PRHDT; CDR2 reads FYEKMQ (reference sequence). V dropped 4 bases and J dropped 7 bases, with 10 bases sitting between them. The CDR3 has 13 residues. The CDR3 DNA sequence: TGTGCCAGCAGCTCTGCCGGGGGCGGGGAGCTGTTTTTT. Its protein is CASSSAGGGELFF. Variable domain in full (rest from reference TRBV13 and TRBJ2-2): AAGVIQSPRHLIKEKRETATLKCYPIPRHDTVYWYQQGPGQDPQFLISFYEKMQSDKGSIPDRFSAQQFSDYHSELNMSSLELGDSALYFCASSSAGGGELFFGEGSRLTVL.

The gene calls are TRBV9 and TRBJ2-7; D may match TRBD1 or TRBD2 (6 bases each). The V end was cut by 1 base, the J end by 0 bases, with 14 bases between. Germline V lookup: CDR1 SGDLS, CDR2 YYNGEE. The CDR3 length is 16 residues. CDR3 in amino acids: CASSVLWGASSYEQYF. The CDR3, as DNA: TGTGCCAGCAGCGTATTATGGGGGGCGAGCTCCTACGAGCAGTACTTC.

This chain uses TRBV5-1 with TRBJ2-3; D might be TRBD2 (6 bases). The CDR3 totals 14 residues. V dropped 3 bases and J dropped 1 base, with 9 bases sitting between them. Looked up from germline, CDR1 is SGHRS and CDR2 is YFSETQ. As DNA, the CDR3 is TGCGCCAGCAGCTCAGCGGGCCGCACAGATACGCAGTATTTT. It is translated as CASSSAGRTDTQYF.

The chain combines TRBV28 with TRBJ1-6, with TRBD1 matching over 8 bases. This CDR3 spans 15 amino acids. V trimming: 5 bases; J trimming: 4 bases; junction bases outside the gene matches: 4. Looked up from germline, CDR1 is MDHEN and CDR2 is SYDVKM. The CDR3 DNA reads TGTGCCAGCAGTGGACAGGGCAATTATAATTCACCCCTCCACTTT. It translates to CASSGQGNYNSPLHF.

The chain joins TRBV4-3 to TRBJ2-5; TRBD2 matches at 10 bases. V lost 4 bases and J lost 4; bases outside the gene matches: 9. The CDR3 loop spans 16 amino acids. CDR1 is LGHNA and CDR2 is YSLEER in the germline V gene. The CDR3 protein is CASSPGLAWEGETQYF. CDR3 nucleotide sequence: TGCGCCAGCAGCCCGGGACTAGCGTGGGAGGGAGAGACCCAGTACTTC.

With respect to this clone: The sample has other DNA sequences that encode this CDR3 too. The chain carries TRBV5-4 and TRBJ2-7, with a weak D call TRBD2 (5 bases). The germline CDR1 and CDR2 sequences are SGHNT and YYREEE (reference sequence). V was shortened by 4 bases and J by 0 bases, with 8 bases between the two germline ends. The CDR3 is made up of 13 amino acids. CDR3: CASSPRDSYEQYF. The CDR3 DNA sequence: TGTGCCAGCAGCCCGAGGGACTCCTACGAGCAGTACTTC.

The V call is TRBV19, the J call TRBJ1-5, with D perhaps TRBD1 (6 bases). Trimming left V 5 bases short and J 7 bases short, with 12 bases between. Germline CDR1 and CDR2: LNHDA and SQIVND (reference sequence). The CDR3 is 13 amino acids. The CDR3 loop reads CASSLQGIQPQHF. The CDR3 region has the DNA TGTGCCAGTAGTCTCCAGGGGATACAGCCCCAGCATTTT.

The rearrangement uses TRBV11-2 and TRBJ2-7; 11 nucleotides align to TRBD2. Germline CDR1 SGHAT, CDR2 FQNNGV. Germline trimming cut 1 base from V and 6 bases from J; bases unmatched to any gene: 5. The CDR3 runs 15 residues. The CDR3 sequence is CASSLASGRYGEQYF. In DNA, the CDR3 is TGTGCCAGCAGCTTAGCTAGCGGGAGGTATGGCGAGCAGTACTTC.

This clone has just one count. The rearrangement joins TRBV27 to TRBJ1-1, with D uncertain. CDR3 length equals 16 residues. V shed 0 bases and J shed 1 base, with 12 bases lying between them. Germline assignment: CDR1 MNHEY and CDR2 SMNVEV (reference sequence). The CDR3 nucleotides read TGTGCCAGCAGTTTATCATTCCGGGCAGGGAACACTGAAGCTTTCTTT. Protein product: CASSLSFRAGNTEAFF.

This chain links TRBV21-1 with TRBJ2-5; the table names TRBD2, a call not compared with the DNA. TRBV21-1 is a pseudogene segment. The CDR3 consists of 19 residues. The CDR3 DNA is TGTGCCAGCAGCCGTCCCGGGACTAGCGGGGGGGCCCACCAAGAGACCCAGTACTTC. Protein product: CASSRPGTSGGAHQETQYF.

V is TRBV11-2 and J is TRBJ2-7; D remains ambiguous. The CDR3 has 13 amino acids. CDR1 is SGHAT and CDR2 is FQNNGV in the germline V gene. The V gene lost 5 bases and the J gene lost 4 bases, with 12 bases spanning the gap. The CDR3 DNA is TGTGCCAGCAGCCCCGGAAATGGTTACGAGCAGTACTTC. Translated: CASSPGNGYEQYF.

The rearrangement joins TRBV7-2 to TRBJ2-3; D remains unclear. The germline gives CDR1 SGHTA, CDR2 FQGNSA. The V end was cut by 5 bases, the J end by 2 bases, with 17 bases between. The CDR3 is 16 residues long. The CDR3 sequence: CASSEMLGAYTDTQYF. DNA for the CDR3: TGTGCCAGCAGCGAGATGTTGGGTGCTTACACAGATACGCAGTATTTT.

The V call is TRBV5-6, the J call TRBJ2-3, with TRBD2 matching 9 bases. Trimming cost V 5 bases and J 0 bases; bases outside gene matches: 4. This CDR3 has 15 residues. In germline, CDR1 is SGHDT, CDR2 YYEEEE. CDR3 protein: CASRSSGDSTDTQYF. DNA for the CDR3: TGTGCCAGCAGATCTAGCGGGGATAGCACAGATACGCAGTATTTT.

This chain connects TRBV2 to TRBJ2-7; D is uncertain. Deletions cut 3 bases from V and 2 bases from J, with 8 bases between. Per germline, CDR1 SNHLY and CDR2 FYNNEI. The CDR3 loop spans 13 amino acids. In DNA form, the CDR3 reads TGTGCCAGCAGTGATGGGATCACCTACGAGCAGTACTTC. Encoded protein: CASSDGITYEQYF.